These 17 T cell receptor beta chains were sequenced from one sample in a study of cytomegalovirus exposure and HLA in healthy donors. PCR was performed using 60 Vbeta and 13 Jbeta primers. Method: immunoSEQ multiplex PCR; TCRdb's copy keeps in-frame clones and lacks some. The repertoire holds roughly 60,000 clones, with about 72% as singletons. The sequenced sample was PBMCs. These receptors were obtained from a woman between 40 and 55 years old in good health and CMV-seropositive.

The chain couples TRBV19 to TRBJ1-6; D gene ambiguous. This CDR3 has 17 residues. Germline V gene data show CDR1 as LNHDA and CDR2 as SQIVND (reference sequence). Deletions cut 3 bases from V and 3 bases from J, with 15 bases between. In nucleotides, the CDR3 is TGTGCCAGTAGTATTGGAAAAACCAGGAACTATAATTCACCCCTCCACTTT. This sequence encodes CASSIGKTRNYNSPLHF. The full variable domain, in which reference TRBV19 and TRBJ1-6 provide the parts outside the CDR3, is DGGITQSPKYLFRKEGQNVTLSCEQNLNHDAMYWYRQDPGQGLRLIYYSQIVNDFQKGDIAEGYSVSREKKESFPLTVTSAQKNPTAFYLCASSIGKTRNYNSPLHFGNGTRLTVT.

The table lists this clone with a count of one. The chain uses TRBV18 and TRBJ1-2; 7 nucleotides agree with TRBD1. The germline CDR1 and CDR2 sequences are KGHSH and LQKENI. The CDR3 totals 14 residues. V was pared by 9 bases and J by 0 bases, with 7 bases of the junction left unmatched. CDR3 in DNA: TGTGCCAGTACGGGGCAGGGGGCTAACTATGGCTACACCTTC. Translated, it gives CASTGQGANYGYTF.

The chain is built from TRBV18 and TRBJ1-4, with a tentative D call TRBD1 (5 bases). V lost 0 bases to trimming and J lost 0 bases, with 5 bases between them. The CDR3 is 15 amino acids. Germline CDR1 and CDR2: KGHSH and LQKENI. The CDR3 protein is CASSPPGATNEKLFF. The CDR3 DNA reads TGTGCCAGCTCACCACCAGGGGCAACTAATGAAAAACTGTTTTTT.

About this clone: The germline gene is not matched at one end of the junction; a read error may be the cause. V gene TRBV7-2 combines with J gene TRBJ1-1, with D perhaps matching TRBD1 (5 bases). Germline V gene data show CDR1 as SGHTA and CDR2 as FQGNSA. There are 15 residues in the CDR3. The CDR3 region has the DNA TGTGCCAGCAGCTCCCAGGGTTCGGTGAAAACTGAAGCTTTCTTT. Translation: CASSSQGSVKTEAFF.

The chain is built from TRBV5-1 and TRBJ2-2; D is possibly TRBD1 (5 bases). The CDR3 is 15 residues long. Looked up from germline, CDR1 is SGHRS and CDR2 is YFSETQ. V lost 1 base and J lost 0, with 7 bases in between. The CDR3 sequence is CASSLKQANTGELFF. Written as DNA, the CDR3 is TGCGCCAGCAGCTTGAAACAGGCGAACACCGGGGAGCTGTTTTTT. Using reference TRBV5-1 and TRBJ2-2 for the parts outside the CDR3, the full variable domain is KAGVTQTPRYLIKTRGQQVTLSCSPISGHRSVSWYQQTPGQGLQFLFEYFSETQRNKGNFPGRFSGRQFSNSRSEMNVSTLELGDSALYLCASSLKQANTGELFFGEGSRLTVL.

V is TRBV27 and J is TRBJ2-5; D possibly corresponds to TRBD2 (6 bases). The CDR3 length is 15 residues. Germline-derived CDR1 and CDR2 are MNHEY and SMNVEV (reference sequence). The germline V and J ends were trimmed by 5 bases and 4 bases, with 17 bases remaining between them. The CDR3 region is CASSRALLAGETQYF. The CDR3 nucleotides are TGTGCCAGCAGTCGGGCCTTACTAGCAGGAGAGACCCAGTACTTC.

This clone was counted between two and nine times. The rearrangement links TRBV27 to TRBJ2-2; TRBD1 matches at 7 bases. CDR3 length: 14 residues. Looked up from germline, CDR1 is MNHEY and CDR2 is SMNVEV (reference sequence). Trimming took 6 bases from V and 5 from J; bases not matched to a gene: 6. The CDR3 DNA is TGTGCCAGCAGCTGGACAGGCATAACCGGGGAGCTGTTTTTT. It yields the protein CASSWTGITGELFF.

The rearrangement links TRBV19 to TRBJ1-1, with D uncertain. V lost 5 bases to trimming and J lost 4 bases, with 8 bases between them. The CDR3 has 12 amino acids. CDR1 LNHDA and CDR2 SQIVND come from the germline V gene (reference sequence). The CDR3 DNA reads as TGTGCCAGTAGTTTGGGAGTCACTGAAGCTTTCTTT. Amino acids: CASSLGVTEAFF. The complete variable domain, with remaining parts taken from reference TRBV19 and TRBJ1-1, reads DGGITQSPKYLFRKEGQNVTLSCEQNLNHDAMYWYRQDPGQGLRLIYYSQIVNDFQKGDIAEGYSVSREKKESFPLTVTSAQKNPTAFYLCASSLGVTEAFFGQGTRLTVV.

The chain recombines TRBV5-1 with TRBJ2-5, with TRBD1 matching over 8 bases. Germline CDR1 and CDR2: SGHRS and YFSETQ. This CDR3 has 13 residues. The ends lost 4 bases at V and 4 bases at J; junction bases unmatched: 3. In DNA, the CDR3 is TGCGCCAGCAGCCAGGGGGCGGGAGAGACCCAGTACTTC. This sequence encodes CASSQGAGETQYF.

The chain uses TRBV5-8 and TRBJ1-2; the D gene is possibly TRBD1 (6 bases). Germline V CDR1 and CDR2: SGHTS, YDEGEE. The CDR3 spans 13 residues. V was pared by 1 base and J by 4 bases, with 8 bases between. The CDR3 DNA is TGTGCCAGCAGCTTGACAGGGATCTATGGCTACACCTTC. This gives the protein CASSLTGIYGYTF.

The chain carries TRBV2 and TRBJ2-6; D is undetermined. This CDR3 is 15 amino acids long. Trimming shortened V by 7 bases and J by 1 base, and 11 bases separated the two germline ends. The germline CDR1 and CDR2 sequences are SNHLY and FYNNEI. The DNA of the CDR3 is TGTGCCAGCACCTCTGCCAGATCTGGGGCCAACGTCCTGACTTTC. It yields the protein CASTSARSGANVLTF.

This clone showed up just a few times. V and J are TRBV11-1 and TRBJ2-3; the match to TRBD2 covers 8 bases. CDR3 length: 14 amino acids. V was pared by 4 bases and J by 6 bases, with 6 bases of the junction left unmatched. In germline, CDR1 is SGHAT, CDR2 FQDESV (reference sequence). CDR3: CASSSRGGRDTQYF. The CDR3 DNA reads as TGTGCCAGCAGCTCCCGGGGGGGCCGCGATACGCAGTATTTT.

J is TRBJ1-6 and V is TRBV11-2; D remains ambiguous. Germline loops: CDR1 SGHAT, CDR2 FQNNGV. The CDR3 is 18 amino acids. The V end lost 4 bases, the J end lost 0 bases, and 16 bases lay between the germline ends. The CDR3 bases are TGTGCCAGCAGCTCGAAGGCGACACCCAGCTCCTATAATTCACCCCTCCACTTT. Protein: CASSSKATPSSYNSPLHF.

The chain employs TRBV10-2 and TRBJ1-2, with D perhaps TRBD1 (6 bases). V was clipped by 0 bases and J by 11 bases, with 16 bases between them. Germline CDR1 WSHSY, CDR2 SAAADI. The CDR3 loop spans 14 amino acids. The CDR3 here is CASSESPPTGFYTF. CDR3 nucleotides: TGCGCCAGCAGTGAGTCACCCCCAACAGGGTTTTACACCTTC.

This clone has a single count. This chain joins TRBV5-1 and TRBJ2-1, with 8 positions matching TRBD2. J lost 10 bases, V lost 1 base, and 10 bases had no gene match. This CDR3 spans 15 amino acids. Germline V CDR1 and CDR2: SGHRS, YFSETQ. The DNA for the CDR3 is TGCGCCAGCAGCTTGTATGGGTGGGAGCGGGGGGAGCAGTTCTTC. Its translation is CASSLYGWERGEQFF.

This rearrangement joins TRBV11-1 to TRBJ1-6, with a tentative D call TRBD1 (6 bases). Deletions cut 5 bases from V and 6 bases from J, with 11 bases between. The germline gives CDR1 SGHAT, CDR2 FQDESV (reference sequence). This CDR3 has 14 residues. The CDR3: CASSRTDSNSPLHF. The CDR3, as DNA: TGTGCCAGCAGCCGGACAGATTCTAATTCACCCCTCCACTTT.

The rearrangement uses TRBV6-5 and TRBJ1-1; D ambiguous. V was trimmed by 8 bases and J by 1 base, leaving 11 bases between them. Germline V gene lookup returns CDR1 MNHEY and CDR2 SVGAGI. The CDR3 is made up of 13 amino acids. The CDR3, as DNA: TGTGCCAGCTTCTACGGTGGGAACACTGAAGCTTTCTTT. As protein: CASFYGGNTEAFF.